This is a list of T cell receptor beta chains from one sample in a study of regulatory T cells in long-lasting Graves disease. TCRdb fed the multiplex PCR reads into MiXCR, producing one record per CDR3 protein. This sample has 410,000 or so distinct CDR3 sequences, with under 15% found just once. These same records also appear under a second study, on T cells in Graves' hyperthyroidism and ophthalmopathy.

Material: peripheral blood mononuclear cells (PBMCs), obtained at new diagnosis, from a patient treated with antithyroid drugs. Source of these receptors: a woman aged 30 to 39 with Graves disease. Both conserved end residues are part of each CDR3. The order of the fields is clone size, D gene, V gene, J gene, CDR3 protein, CDR3 DNA. A D gene is named only where the DNA matches it firmly. Clone sizes are given selectively: once, few, many, or a class where the clone is expanded.

>few|-|TRBV19|TRBJ1-2
CASSLGSAIYGYTF
TGTGCCAGTAGTCTGGGGTCAGCAATCTATGGCTACACCTTC
>few|-|TRBV29-1|TRBJ2-7
CSVKTSLYEQYF
TGCAGCGTGAAAACTAGCCTCTACGAGCAGTACTTC
>-|TRBD2|TRBV11-2|TRBJ2-4
CASSFSPKRGGAKNIQYF
TGTGCCAGCAGCTTTTCCCCGAAGCGGGGGGGAGCCAAAAACATTCAGTACTTC
>-|-|TRBV4-2|TRBJ2-3
CASSQGGVGTDTQYF
TGTGCCAGCAGCCAAGGGGGGGTAGGCACAGATACGCAGTATTTT
>-|-|TRBV12-3/TRBV12-4|TRBJ2-7
CASSWSLMMAAPYYEQYF
TGTGCCAGCAGTTGGAGTCTGATGATGGCGGCCCCATATTACGAGCAGTACTTC
>-|-|TRBV7-3|TRBJ2-1
CASSLTGDSNNEQFF
TGTGCCAGCAGCTTAACAGGGGACTCCAACAATGAGCAGTTCTTC
>many|TRBD1|TRBV5-1|TRBJ1-1
CASSRRTGGSTTEAFF
TGCGCCAGCAGCCGAAGGACAGGGGGCTCTACCACTGAAGCTTTCTTT
>many|TRBD2|TRBV6-1|TRBJ2-1
CASSSAEAGGGEQFF
TGTGCCAGCAGCTCAGCAGAGGCGGGAGGGGGTGAGCAGTTCTTC
>many|-|TRBV30|TRBJ1-1
CAWSRGGGGDTEAFF
TGTGCCTGGAGTCGCGGGGGCGGAGGGGACACTGAAGCTTTCTTT
>many|TRBD1|TRBV6-2/TRBV6-3|TRBJ1-2
CASSYRDRSIYGYTF
TGTGCCAGCAGTTACCGGGACAGAAGTATCTATGGCTACACCTTC
>few|-|TRBV7-2|TRBJ1-1
CASSLFGFEAFF
TGTGCCAGCAGCTTATTTGGTTTTGAAGCTTTCTTT
>many|TRBD2|TRBV28|TRBJ2-1
CASRNPSGNNEQFF
TGTGCCAGCAGAAACCCTAGCGGTAACAATGAGCAGTTCTTC
>many|-|TRBV2|TRBJ2-3
CASSEGVFLSTDTQYF
TGTGCCAGCTCCGAGGGAGTGTTCTTATCCACAGATACGCAGTATTTT
>many|TRBD2|TRBV9|TRBJ2-7
CASSAGLAGDLEQYF
TGTGCCAGCAGCGCCGGACTAGCGGGAGATCTCGAGCAGTACTTC
>few|-|TRBV4-1|TRBJ1-1
CASSQMGTNTEAFF
TGCGCCAGCAGCCAGATGGGCACGAACACTGAAGCTTTCTTT